The 12 T cell receptor beta chains given below trace back to one sample, sequenced in a study of blood T cell repertoires in COVID-19. Assay: immunoSEQ multiplex PCR; the TCRdb copy retains only in-frame clones and omits some. The profile covers 350,000 to 400,000 clones, with 87% appearing a single time and approximately 3.1% taken by the ten largest. The sample consisted of PBMCs or T cells enriched from blood (not recorded which). These receptors were taken from a woman under 40 who had recovered from COVID-19.

On this clone itself: The same CDR3 can be traced to other DNA sequences in this sample. The chain has TRBV5-1 and TRBJ2-5; 7 bases fit TRBD2. The V gene's germline CDR1 is SGHRS and CDR2 YFSETQ. V was pared by 0 bases and J by 5 bases, with 7 bases of the junction left unmatched. The CDR3 spans 15 residues. CDR3 bases: TGCGCCAGCAGCTTGGTCGCGGGAGAGGGGGAGACCCAGTACTTC. This codes for CASSLVAGEGETQYF.

The V and J genes are TRBV30 and TRBJ2-2, with a tentative D call TRBD1 (5 bases). The CDR3 sequence is 13 residues long. Germline CDR1 GTSNPN, CDR2 SVGIG (reference sequence). Trimming took off 3 bases at V and 0 bases at J, with 5 bases between the two ends. This chain's CDR3 is CAWRDTNTGELFF. In nucleotides, the CDR3 is TGTGCCTGGAGGGACACGAACACCGGGGAGCTGTTTTTT.

In regard to this clone: In the same sample, other DNA sequences code for this CDR3. Here the CDR3 DNA reads TGTGCCAGCAGTGAACAGGGATTCACTGAAGCTTTCTTT. Protein sequence: CASSEQGFTEAFF. The chain links TRBV6-1 to TRBJ1-1; tentative D call: TRBD1 (5 bases). Germline CDR1 MNHNS, CDR2 SASEGT. The CDR3 is made up of 13 amino acids. Trimming took off 2 bases at V and 4 bases at J, with 8 bases between the two ends.

V gene TRBV11-3 combines with J gene TRBJ2-1; D is possibly TRBD2 (6 bases). The V gene's germline CDR1 is SGHNT and CDR2 YENEEA. V was shortened by 5 bases and J by 4 bases, with 15 bases between the two germline ends. This CDR3 contains 15 residues. DNA for the CDR3: TGTGCCAGCAGCCCCGGAACGGGAGTTTACAATGAGCAGTTCTTC. The encoded protein is CASSPGTGVYNEQFF.

The chain is built from TRBV7-2 and TRBJ1-2; 10 nucleotides align to TRBD1. The germline CDR1 and CDR2 sequences are SGHTA and FQGNSA. This CDR3 has 15 amino acids. With 0 bases clipped from V and 8 bases from J, the junction kept 6 bases outside the gene matches. This chain's CDR3 is CASSLAGDRGRGYTF. CDR3 DNA sequence: TGTGCCAGCAGCTTAGCGGGAGACAGGGGGCGAGGCTACACCTTC.

Here the CDR3 reads CASSLGLAGGPRDTQYF. CDR3 nucleotide sequence: TGTGCCAGCTCACTCGGACTAGCGGGGGGGCCGCGAGATACGCAGTATTTT. The chain joins TRBV18 to TRBJ2-3; 15 bases align to TRBD2. The ends lost 4 bases at V and 5 bases at J; junction bases unmatched: 7. The germline V gene encodes CDR1 KGHSH and CDR2 LQKENI. This CDR3 region has 17 residues.

Note on this clone: Other DNA sequences from this sample encode an identical CDR3 as well. The chain couples TRBV10-3 to TRBJ1-5; D not certain. The V and J ends lost 0 bases and 2 bases respectively, with 5 bases between them. The germline CDR1 and CDR2 sequences are ENHRY and SYGVKD. CDR3 length: 14 amino acids. Written as DNA, the CDR3 is TGTGCCATCAGTGAGTCAAGCGGCAATCAGCCCCAGCATTTT. This gives the protein CAISESSGNQPQHF.

In DNA form, the CDR3 reads TGTGCCAGCAGCTTAGGAGTCGGGGCGGGGGGAACAGATACGCAGTATTTT. Its translation is CASSLGVGAGGTDTQYF. The gene calls are TRBV11-2 and TRBJ2-3, with 8 positions matching TRBD2. Germline lookup yields CDR1 SGHAT and CDR2 FQNNGV. This CDR3 spans 17 amino acids. Losses at the gene ends were 1 base for V and 3 bases for J; bases not matched to a gene: 9.

This chain links TRBV5-1 with TRBJ2-7; TRBD1 agrees at 8 bases. This CDR3 comprises 15 residues. V trimming: 3 bases; J trimming: 5 bases; junction bases outside the gene matches: 10. CDR1 SGHRS and CDR2 YFSETQ come from the germline V gene. The CDR3 nucleotides read TGCGCCAGCAGCTACGGGACAGGCCCCGCTAACGAGCAGTACTTC. Protein product: CASSYGTGPANEQYF.

A remark on this clone: Other DNA sequences in the same sample also yield this CDR3. V and J are TRBV5-1 and TRBJ2-1; no definite D call. This CDR3 is 15 amino acids long. V was cut by 0 bases and J by 2 bases, with 9 bases left in between. Germline-derived CDR1 and CDR2 are SGHRS and YFSETQ. In DNA, the CDR3 is TGCGCCAGCAGCTTGGGAAGTGGCCCCTACAATGAGCAGTTCTTC. Protein sequence: CASSLGSGPYNEQFF.

This clone was picked up one time. The chain links TRBV7-8 to TRBJ2-7; 10 nucleotides align to TRBD1. The CDR3 consists of 14 residues. Germline trimming cut 7 bases from V and 1 base from J; bases unmatched to any gene: 4. The germline V gene has CDR1 SGHVS and CDR2 FQNEAQ. The CDR3 region is CASTRQGASYEQYF. The CDR3 DNA reads as TGTGCCAGCACAAGACAGGGGGCATCCTACGAGCAGTACTTC.

The chain uses TRBV6-5 and TRBJ2-7; D may be TRBD2 (5 bases). V shed 7 bases and J shed 0 bases, with 13 bases lying between them. Germline CDR1 is MNHEY and CDR2 is SVGAGI. This CDR3 comprises 14 residues. The CDR3 DNA reads as TGTGCCAGCACCCGGCCCAGCGGCTCCTACGAGCAGTACTTC. It is translated as CASTRPSGSYEQYF.